There are a few counts of the clone carrying this T cell receptor beta chain. The source of the sample is a study of shared clonotypes between healthy human individuals. Here immunoSEQ multiplex PCR was the method, and the copy in TCRdb shows in-frame clones only, minus some. Of roughly 1,500,000 clones in the sample, approximately 98% are singletons; the top ten hold approximately 0.45%. Germline lookup yields CDR1 MNHEY and CDR2 SMNVEV (reference sequence). CDR3 length: 15 residues. Between the trimmed V and J ends, which lost 3 bases and 0 bases, there was a span of 9 bases. The clonotype comes from a man aged 30-40 years in good health. The sequencing input was naive CD4+ T cells sorted from blood. The subset was: CD45RA+ positively selected. V and J are TRBV27 and TRBJ1-5, with D hard to call. The CDR3, as DNA: TGTGCCAGCAGTTTTTTGGGGAATAGCAATCAGCCCCAGCATTTT. It is translated as CASSFLGNSNQPQHF.